Listed below are T cell receptor beta chains from one sample, sequenced in a study of blood T cell repertoires in COVID-19. Clones were read by immunoSEQ multiplex PCR, and TCRdb kept only the in-frame ones, dropping some. The sample lists 130,000 to 150,000 clones; 65% to 85% were seen once. Material for sequencing was peripheral blood. These receptors came from a woman in her sixties with acute or convalescent COVID-19. Each CDR3 is given with its conserved first and last residue. Fields, in order: V gene, J gene, CDR3 protein.

V: TRBV15; J: TRBJ2-1; CDR3: CATSFLAGGPGEQFF
V: TRBV10-3; J: TRBJ1-2; CDR3: CAIKPGTNYGYTF
V: TRBV24-1; J: TRBJ2-7; CDR3: CATSDTGQGWHEQYF
V: TRBV9; J: TRBJ2-1; CDR3: CASSVSADRYNEQFF
V: TRBV3-1/TRBV3-2; J: TRBJ2-1; CDR3: CASSGTSSHNEQFF
V: TRBV19; J: TRBJ1-1; CDR3: CASSTSGLENTEAFF
V: TRBV4-2; J: TRBJ1-2; CDR3: CASSQDWGGFNYGYTF
V: TRBV7-8; J: TRBJ2-1; CDR3: CASSLETGAGNEQFF
V: TRBV7-3; J: TRBJ2-3; CDR3: CASSLVQGLGDTQYF
V: TRBV25-1; J: TRBJ1-6; CDR3: CASSAPGQLHF
V: TRBV12-3/TRBV12-4; J: TRBJ2-2; CDR3: CASSLRQGKLFF
V: TRBV19; J: TRBJ1-1; CDR3: CASKWGTGGDTEAFF
V: TRBV19; J: TRBJ2-3; CDR3: CAPADGSWVWRTDTQYF
V: TRBV28; J: TRBJ1-1; CDR3: CASSFDSRGLTEAFF
V: TRBV30; J: TRBJ2-7; CDR3: CAWKPGQGINEQYF
V: TRBV7-2; J: TRBJ2-7; CDR3: CASSFSYEQYF
V: TRBV6-6; J: TRBJ2-7; CDR3: CASSYLAGGNEQYF
V: TRBV11-2; J: TRBJ2-2; CDR3: CASRLGPGTGELFF
V: TRBV10-3; J: TRBJ2-5; CDR3: CAIRDRGWETQYF
V: TRBV27; J: TRBJ2-7; CDR3: CASSSLILAEQYF
V: TRBV7-2; J: TRBJ2-7; CDR3: CASSRDLWGTGGYEQYF
V: TRBV28; J: TRBJ2-2; CDR3: CASSFTPGLAGGSDTGELFF
V: TRBV30; J: TRBJ1-2; CDR3: CAWSRGWGDGYTF
V: TRBV12-3/TRBV12-4; J: TRBJ1-2; CDR3: CASSRDNYGYTF
V: TRBV5-1; J: TRBJ2-3; CDR3: CASSLEARGDTQYF
V: TRBV28; J: TRBJ2-5; CDR3: CASSHFAVSQYF
V: TRBV21-1; J: TRBJ2-7; CDR3: CASSTIAGTVGSYEQYF
V: TRBV5-4; J: TRBJ2-5; CDR3: CASSGQGAFETQYF
V: TRBV10-3; J: TRBJ1-3; CDR3: CAISERTASTIYF
V: TRBV29-1; J: TRBJ2-1; CDR3: CSVVGGTLQVNEQFF
V: TRBV5-1; J: TRBJ2-3; CDR3: CASRGGQLSSTDTQYF
V: TRBV19; J: TRBJ1-2; CDR3: CASSLGAGGYTF
V: TRBV9; J: TRBJ1-2; CDR3: CASSVANGRGYGYTF
V: TRBV2; J: TRBJ1-1; CDR3: CASRPGGRNTEAFF
V: TRBV2; J: TRBJ2-5; CDR3: CASRAIAGGRETQYF
V: TRBV13; J: TRBJ2-5; CDR3: CASSSWASGETQYF
V: TRBV11-2; J: TRBJ1-2; CDR3: CASSLGGGWGYTF
V: TRBV6-6; J: TRBJ2-6; CDR3: CAIRTGSLSGANVLTF
V: TRBV5-1; J: TRBJ1-1; CDR3: CASTPRADTEAFF
V: TRBV6-6; J: TRBJ2-7; CDR3: CASSYSLGQAPYEQYF
V: TRBV10-3; J: TRBJ1-2; CDR3: CAITSGTASGYTF
V: TRBV5-1; J: TRBJ2-1; CDR3: CASSPSGSVGSYNEQFF
V: TRBV5-4; J: TRBJ2-7; CDR3: CASSLLERSSYEQYF
V: TRBV7-8; J: TRBJ2-4; CDR3: CASSFSSVRSPAKNIQYF
V: TRBV20-1; J: TRBJ2-7; CDR3: CSPSYEQYF
V: TRBV5-1; J: TRBJ1-1; CDR3: CASTLQGGVTEAFF
V: TRBV12-3/TRBV12-4; J: TRBJ1-2; CDR3: CASSLTVYYGYTF
V: TRBV2; J: TRBJ1-2; CDR3: CASSERRERGYTF
V: TRBV28; J: TRBJ1-2; CDR3: CASTTSTPPVSYGYTF
V: TRBV7-2; J: TRBJ2-3; CDR3: CASSSPRGSTDTQYF
V: TRBV12-3/TRBV12-4; J: TRBJ1-1; CDR3: CASSLAGTEAFF
V: TRBV21-1; J: TRBJ2-1; CDR3: CASSPPPSAGVENNEQFF